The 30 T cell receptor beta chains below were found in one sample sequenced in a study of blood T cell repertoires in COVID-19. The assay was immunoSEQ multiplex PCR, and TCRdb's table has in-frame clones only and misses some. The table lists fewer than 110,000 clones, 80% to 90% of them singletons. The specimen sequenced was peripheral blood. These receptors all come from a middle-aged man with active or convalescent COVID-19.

In nucleotides, the CDR3 is TGTGCCAGCAGCTGGGGACAGGGTAGTTCACCCCTCCACTTT. Encoded protein: CASSWGQGSSPLHF. V usage is TRBV5-4 and J usage is TRBJ1-6, with 9 positions matching TRBD1. Trimming took 3 bases from V and 9 from J; bases not matched to a gene: 4. There are 14 residues in the CDR3. Per the germline V gene, CDR1 is SGHNT and CDR2 is YYREEE (reference sequence). The full variable domain, in which reference TRBV5-4 and TRBJ1-6 provide the parts outside the CDR3, is ETGVTQSPTHLIKTRGQQVTLRCSSQSGHNTVSWYQQALGQGPQFIFQYYREEENGRGNFPPRFSGLQFPNYSSELNVNALELDDSALYLCASSWGQGSSPLHFGNGTRLTVT.

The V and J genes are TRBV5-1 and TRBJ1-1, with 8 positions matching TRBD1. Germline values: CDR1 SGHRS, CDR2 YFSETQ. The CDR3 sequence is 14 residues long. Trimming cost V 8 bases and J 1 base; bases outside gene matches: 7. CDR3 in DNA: TGCGCCAGTACTACAGGGGGAGGGAACACTGAAGCTTTCTTT. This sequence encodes CASTTGGGNTEAFF.

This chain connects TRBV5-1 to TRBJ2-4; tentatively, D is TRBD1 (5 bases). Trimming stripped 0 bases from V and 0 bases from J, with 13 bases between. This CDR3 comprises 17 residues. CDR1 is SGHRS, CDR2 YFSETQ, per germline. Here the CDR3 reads CASSLGDSSLAKNIQYF. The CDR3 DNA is TGCGCCAGCAGCTTGGGTGACAGCTCCCTAGCCAAAAACATTCAGTACTTC.

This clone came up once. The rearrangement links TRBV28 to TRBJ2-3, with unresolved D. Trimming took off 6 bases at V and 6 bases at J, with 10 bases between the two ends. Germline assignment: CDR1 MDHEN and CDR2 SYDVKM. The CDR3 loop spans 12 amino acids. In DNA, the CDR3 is TGTGCCAGCAGACTTGACTGGGATACGCAGTATTTT. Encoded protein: CASRLDWDTQYF.

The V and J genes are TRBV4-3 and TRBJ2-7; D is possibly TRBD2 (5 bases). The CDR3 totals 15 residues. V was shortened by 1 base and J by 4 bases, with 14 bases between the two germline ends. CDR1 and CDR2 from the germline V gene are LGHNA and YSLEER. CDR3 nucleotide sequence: TGCGCCAGCAGCCAAGTTCGGGGAAGTGGGTACGAGCAGTACTTC. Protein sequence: CASSQVRGSGYEQYF.

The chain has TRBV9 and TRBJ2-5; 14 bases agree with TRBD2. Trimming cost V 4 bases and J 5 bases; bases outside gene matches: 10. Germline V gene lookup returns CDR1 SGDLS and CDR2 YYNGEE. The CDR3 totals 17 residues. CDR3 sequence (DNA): TGTGCCAGCAGCCGGACAGGGACTAGCGGGAGTGGGGAGACCCAGTACTTC. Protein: CASSRTGTSGSGETQYF.

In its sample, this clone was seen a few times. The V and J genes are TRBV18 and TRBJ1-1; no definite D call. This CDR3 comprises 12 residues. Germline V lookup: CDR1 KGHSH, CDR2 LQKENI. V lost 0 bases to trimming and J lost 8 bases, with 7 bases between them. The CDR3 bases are TGTGCCAGCTCACCACCGGCGGGAGAAGCTTTCTTT. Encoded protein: CASSPPAGEAFF.

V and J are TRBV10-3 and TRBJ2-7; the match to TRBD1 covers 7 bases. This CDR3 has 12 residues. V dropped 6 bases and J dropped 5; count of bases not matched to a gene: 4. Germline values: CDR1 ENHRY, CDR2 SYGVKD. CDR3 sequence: CAISATGNEQYF. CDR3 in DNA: TGTGCCATCAGCGCGACAGGGAACGAGCAGTACTTC.

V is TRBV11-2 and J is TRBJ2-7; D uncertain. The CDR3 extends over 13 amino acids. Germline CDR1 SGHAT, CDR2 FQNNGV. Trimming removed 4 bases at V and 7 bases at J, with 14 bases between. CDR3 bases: TGTGCCAGCAGCTCCCATTCCTCTCTAGAGCAGTACTTC. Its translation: CASSSHSSLEQYF.

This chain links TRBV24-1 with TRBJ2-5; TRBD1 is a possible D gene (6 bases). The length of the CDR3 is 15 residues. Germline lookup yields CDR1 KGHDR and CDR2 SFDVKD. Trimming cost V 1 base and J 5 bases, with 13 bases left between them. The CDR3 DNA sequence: TGTGCCACCAGTGATTTTGTACAGGGTGGGGAGACCCAGTACTTC. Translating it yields CATSDFVQGGETQYF.

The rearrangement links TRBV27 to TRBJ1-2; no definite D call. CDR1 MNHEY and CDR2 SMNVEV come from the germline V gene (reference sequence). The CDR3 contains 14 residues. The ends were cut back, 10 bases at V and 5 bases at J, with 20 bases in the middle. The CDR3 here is CATSRGGGGYGYTF. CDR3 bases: TGTGCCACCTCCCGAGGAGGAGGAGGGTATGGCTACACCTTC.

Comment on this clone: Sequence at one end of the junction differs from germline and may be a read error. The CDR3 DNA reads as TGTGCTAGCAGCTTGGGTAGCAAGGACAATGAGCAGTTCTTC. It yields the protein CASSLGSKDNEQFF. This chain connects TRBV7-7 to TRBJ2-1; D not resolved. The CDR3 consists of 14 residues. Germline V gene sequence: CDR1 SSHAT, CDR2 FNYEAQ (reference sequence).

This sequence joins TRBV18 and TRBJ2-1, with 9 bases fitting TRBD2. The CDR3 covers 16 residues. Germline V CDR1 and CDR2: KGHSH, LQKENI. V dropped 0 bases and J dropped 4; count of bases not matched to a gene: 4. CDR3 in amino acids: CASSPPPSGIYNEQFF. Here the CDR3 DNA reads TGTGCCAGCTCACCACCGCCTAGCGGGATATACAATGAGCAGTTCTTC. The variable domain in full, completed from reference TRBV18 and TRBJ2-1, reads NAGVMQNPRHLVRRRGQEARLRCSPMKGHSHVYWYRQLPEEGLKFMVYLQKENIIDESGMPKERFSAEFPKEGPSILRIQQVVRGDSAAYFCASSPPPSGIYNEQFFGPGTRLTVL.

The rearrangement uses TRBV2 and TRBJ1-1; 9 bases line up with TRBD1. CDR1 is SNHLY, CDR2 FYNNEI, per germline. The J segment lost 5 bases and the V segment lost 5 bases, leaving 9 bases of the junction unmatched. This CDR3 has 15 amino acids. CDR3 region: CASSLQGARGTEAFF. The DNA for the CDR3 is TGTGCCAGCAGTTTACAGGGGGCGCGAGGTACTGAAGCTTTCTTT.

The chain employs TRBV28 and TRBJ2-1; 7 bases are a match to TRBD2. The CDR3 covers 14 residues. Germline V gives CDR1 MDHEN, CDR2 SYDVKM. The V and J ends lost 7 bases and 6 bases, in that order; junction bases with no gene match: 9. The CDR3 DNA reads TGTGCCAGCAACCTACTAGCGACGGGCAATGAGCAGTTCTTC. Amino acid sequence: CASNLLATGNEQFF. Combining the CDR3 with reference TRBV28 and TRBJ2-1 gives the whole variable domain DVKVTQSSRYLVKRTGEKVFLECVQDMDHENMFWYRQDPGLGLRLIYFSYDVKMKEKGDIPEGYSVSREKKERFSLILESASTNQTSMYLCASNLLATGNEQFFGPGTRLTVL.

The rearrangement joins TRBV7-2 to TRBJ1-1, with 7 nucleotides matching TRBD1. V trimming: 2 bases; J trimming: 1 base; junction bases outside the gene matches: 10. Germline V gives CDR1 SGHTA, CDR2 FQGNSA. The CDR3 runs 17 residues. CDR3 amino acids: CASSLYLLQGTNTEAFF. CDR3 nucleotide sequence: TGTGCCAGCAGCTTATACCTCCTACAGGGGACGAACACTGAAGCTTTCTTT.

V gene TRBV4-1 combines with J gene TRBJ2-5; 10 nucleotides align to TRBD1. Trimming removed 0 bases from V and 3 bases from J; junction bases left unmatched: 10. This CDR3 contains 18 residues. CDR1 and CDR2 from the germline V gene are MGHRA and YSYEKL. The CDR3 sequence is CASSQDPPLTGGEETQYF. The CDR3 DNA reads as TGCGCCAGCAGCCAAGACCCCCCCCTGACAGGGGGCGAAGAGACCCAGTACTTC.

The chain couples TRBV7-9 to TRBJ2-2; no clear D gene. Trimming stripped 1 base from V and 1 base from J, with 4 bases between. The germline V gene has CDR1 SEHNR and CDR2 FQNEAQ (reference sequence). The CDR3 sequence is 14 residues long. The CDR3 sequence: CASSLGGNTGELFF. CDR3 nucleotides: TGTGCCAGCAGCTTAGGAGGGAACACCGGGGAGCTGTTTTTT.

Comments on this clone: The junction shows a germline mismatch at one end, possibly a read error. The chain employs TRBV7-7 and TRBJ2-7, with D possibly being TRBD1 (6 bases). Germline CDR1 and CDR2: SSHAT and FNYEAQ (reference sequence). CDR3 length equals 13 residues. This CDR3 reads CASSRGVEYEQYF. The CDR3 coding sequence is TGTGCTAGCAGCAGGGGTGTGGAGTACGAGCAGTACTTC. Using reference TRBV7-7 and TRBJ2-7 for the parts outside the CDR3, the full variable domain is GAGVSQSPRYKVTKRGQDVTLRCDPISSHATLYWYQQALGQGPEFLTYFNYEAQPDKSGLPSDRFSAERPEGSISTLTIQRTEQRDSAMYRCASSRGVEYEQYFGPGTRLTVT.

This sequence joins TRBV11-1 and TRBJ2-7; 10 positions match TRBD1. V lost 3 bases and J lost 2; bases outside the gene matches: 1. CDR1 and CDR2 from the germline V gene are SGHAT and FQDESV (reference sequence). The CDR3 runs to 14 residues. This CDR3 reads CASSLGTGAYEQYF. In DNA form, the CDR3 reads TGTGCCAGCAGCTTGGGGACAGGGGCCTACGAGCAGTACTTC.

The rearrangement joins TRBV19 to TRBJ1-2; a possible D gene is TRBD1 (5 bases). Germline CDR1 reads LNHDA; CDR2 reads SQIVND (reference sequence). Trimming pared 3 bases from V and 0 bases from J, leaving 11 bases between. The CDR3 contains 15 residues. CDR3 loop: CASSIPGLSNYGYTF. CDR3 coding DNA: TGTGCCAGTAGTATCCCAGGGCTATCTAACTATGGCTACACCTTC.

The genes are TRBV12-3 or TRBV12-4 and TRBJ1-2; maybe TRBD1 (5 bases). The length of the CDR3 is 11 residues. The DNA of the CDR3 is TGTGTCCGTCCGGGAGGGGACGGCTACACCTTC. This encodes CVRPGGDGYTF.

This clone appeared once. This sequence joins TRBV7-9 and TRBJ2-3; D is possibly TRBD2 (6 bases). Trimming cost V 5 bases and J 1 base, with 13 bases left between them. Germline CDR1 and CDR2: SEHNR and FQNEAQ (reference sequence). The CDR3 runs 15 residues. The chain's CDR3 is CASSVEGLGTDTQYF. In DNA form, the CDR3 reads TGTGCCAGCAGCGTGGAGGGCTTGGGCACAGATACGCAGTATTTT.

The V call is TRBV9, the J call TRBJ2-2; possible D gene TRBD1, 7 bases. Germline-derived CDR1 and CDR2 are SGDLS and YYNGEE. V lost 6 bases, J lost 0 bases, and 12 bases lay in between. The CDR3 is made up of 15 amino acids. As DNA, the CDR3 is TGTGCCAGCACCCAGGGGGGACCGAACACCGGGGAGCTGTTTTTT. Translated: CASTQGGPNTGELFF.

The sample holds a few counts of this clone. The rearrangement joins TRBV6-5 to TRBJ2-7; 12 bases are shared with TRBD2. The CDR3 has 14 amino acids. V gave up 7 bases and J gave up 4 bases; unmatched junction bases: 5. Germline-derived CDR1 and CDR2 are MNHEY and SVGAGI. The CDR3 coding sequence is TGTGCCAGCATTTGGACTAGCGGGATATACGAGCAGTACTTC. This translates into CASIWTSGIYEQYF.

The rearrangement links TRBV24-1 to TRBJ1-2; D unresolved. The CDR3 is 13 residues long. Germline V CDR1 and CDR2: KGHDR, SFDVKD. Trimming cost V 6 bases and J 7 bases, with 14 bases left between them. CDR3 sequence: CATSRQAGTGYTF. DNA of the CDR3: TGTGCCACCAGTCGCCAGGCGGGAACTGGCTACACCTTC.

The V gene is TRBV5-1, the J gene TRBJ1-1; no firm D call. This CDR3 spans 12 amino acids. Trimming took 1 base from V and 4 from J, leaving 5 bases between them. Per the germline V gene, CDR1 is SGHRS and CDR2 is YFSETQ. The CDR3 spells CASSLSGTEAFF. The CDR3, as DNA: TGCGCCAGCAGCTTGTCAGGCACTGAAGCTTTCTTT.

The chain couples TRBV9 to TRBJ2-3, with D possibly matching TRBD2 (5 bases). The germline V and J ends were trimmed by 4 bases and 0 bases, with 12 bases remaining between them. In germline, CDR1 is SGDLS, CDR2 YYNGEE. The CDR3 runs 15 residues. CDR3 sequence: CASSTDERSTDTQYF. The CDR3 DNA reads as TGTGCCAGCAGCACAGACGAGCGGAGCACAGATACGCAGTATTTT.

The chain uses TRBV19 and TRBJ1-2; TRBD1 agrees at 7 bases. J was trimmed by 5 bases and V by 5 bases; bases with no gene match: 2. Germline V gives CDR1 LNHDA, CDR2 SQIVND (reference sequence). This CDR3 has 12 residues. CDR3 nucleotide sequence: TGTGCCAGTAGTGTACAGGGGTATGGCTACACCTTC. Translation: CASSVQGYGYTF. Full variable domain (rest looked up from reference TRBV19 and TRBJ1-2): DGGITQSPKYLFRKEGQNVTLSCEQNLNHDAMYWYRQDPGQGLRLIYYSQIVNDFQKGDIAEGYSVSREKKESFPLTVTSAQKNPTAFYLCASSVQGYGYTFGSGTRLTVV.

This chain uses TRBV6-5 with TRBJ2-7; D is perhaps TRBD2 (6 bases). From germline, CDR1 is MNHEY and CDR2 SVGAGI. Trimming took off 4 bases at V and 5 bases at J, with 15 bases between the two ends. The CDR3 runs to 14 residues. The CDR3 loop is CASSSGAGADEQYF. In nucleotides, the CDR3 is TGTGCCAGCAGTTCGGGAGCCGGCGCAGACGAGCAGTACTTC.